This is a list of T cell receptor beta chains from one sample in a study of blood T cell repertoires in COVID-19. The repertoire was sequenced with immunoSEQ multiplex PCR; TCRdb's copy has only in-frame clones and lacks some. The sample records roughly 100,000 clones, more than 75% being singletons. The sequenced sample consisted of peripheral blood. These receptors were taken from a human donor in a cohort sampled during active COVID-19. Both conserved end residues are part of each CDR3. Each record gives: V gene, D gene, clone size, J gene, CDR3 DNA, CDR3 protein. The D gene is left open where the match is weak. The size entry is marked missing in some rows and otherwise reads once, few, many or a size class.

>TRBV10-1|-|-|TRBJ1-4
TGCGCCAGCAGTGAAGGCAAACCAGACAGAATTAATGAAAAACTGTTTTTT
CASSEGKPDRINEKLFF
>TRBV6-2/TRBV6-3|TRBD1|-|TRBJ1-6
TGTGCCAGCAGTTATGAGGGACAGAAGATCTATAATTCACCCCTCCACTTT
CASSYEGQKIYNSPLHF
>TRBV11-2|TRBD2|-|TRBJ2-1
TGTGCCAGCAGCCGGACTAGAGACAATGAGCAGTTCTTC
CASSRTRDNEQFF
>TRBV7-7|-|-|TRBJ2-2
TGTGCCAGCAGCTTAGGTCGGCTAGTCAACACCGGGGAGCTGTTTTTT
CASSLGRLVNTGELFF
>TRBV5-1|-|-|TRBJ1-1
TGCGCCAGCAGACTTCAAGGACAAGGGGCTTTCTTT
CASRLQGQGAFF
>TRBV7-9|-|-|TRBJ1-2
TGTGCCAGCAGCTTGGCCCACGATTCCCCCTATGGCTACACCTTC
CASSLAHDSPYGYTF
>TRBV2|-|-|TRBJ2-5
TGTGCCAGCAGCGTTTACGCGGGGACCCAGTACTTC
CASSVYAGTQYF
>TRBV24-1|-|-|TRBJ2-5
TGTGCCACCAGTGACGCGGGACAGTTCCAAGAGACCCAGTACTTC
CATSDAGQFQETQYF
>TRBV7-6|-|few|TRBJ2-3
TGTGCCAGCAGCGAGAGAATCACAGATACGCAGTATTTT
CASSERITDTQYF
>TRBV10-3|TRBD1|once|TRBJ2-5
TGTGCCATCAGGGGCGACAGGGGAGACCAAGAGACCCAGTACTTC
CAIRGDRGDQETQYF
>TRBV27|TRBD1|-|TRBJ1-5
TGTGCCAGCAGTTTACTCGGACAGGGGACAGGGGAACCCCAGCATTTT
CASSLLGQGTGEPQHF
>TRBV28|TRBD2|-|TRBJ2-3
TGTGCCAGCAGTCCTATGGGACTAGCGGGGATCTCTAGCACAGATACGCAGTATTTT
CASSPMGLAGISSTDTQYF
>TRBV5-1|-|-|TRBJ2-3
TGCGCCAGCAGCTTGTCAGGGCATAGCACAGATACGCAGTATTTT
CASSLSGHSTDTQYF
>TRBV24-1|-|once|TRBJ2-3
TGTGCCACCAGTGAAGGGGAAAGCACAGATACGCAGTATTTT
CATSEGESTDTQYF
>TRBV11-2|-|-|TRBJ2-1
TGTGCCAGCAGCCCTGGGCGGGCCAGTAACAATGAGCAGTTCTTC
CASSPGRASNNEQFF
>TRBV4-3|-|-|TRBJ1-2
TGCGCCAGCAGCCAAGGCCAGGGCCCTCCAGAGTATGGCTACACCTTC
CASSQGQGPPEYGYTF
>TRBV9|TRBD1|-|TRBJ2-2
TGTGCCAGCAGCGCGAAAGGGACAGGCACCGGGGAGCTGTTTTTT
CASSAKGTGTGELFF
>TRBV19|TRBD1|-|TRBJ2-7
TGTGCCAGTAGTATAGCCGGGACAGGGGGCTACGAGCAGTACTTC
CASSIAGTGGYEQYF
>TRBV7-2|TRBD2|-|TRBJ2-5
TGTGCCAGCAGCTTAGGGGCTAGCGGGACCTTTAAGACCCAGTACTTC
CASSLGASGTFKTQYF
>TRBV7-2|TRBD1|-|TRBJ1-6
TGTGCCAGCAGCTTAGCGCCAGGACAGGGTAATTCACCCCTCCACTTT
CASSLAPGQGNSPLHF
>TRBV11-2|TRBD1|-|TRBJ1-4
TGTGCCAGCAGCCAGACAGGGGGTGAAAAACTGTTTTTT
CASSQTGGEKLFF
>TRBV19|-|-|TRBJ1-1
TGTGCCAGTAGTATTCCCCGGATTGGGGGCGACACTGAAGCTTTCTTT
CASSIPRIGGDTEAFF
>TRBV29-1|-|-|TRBJ2-7
TGCAGCGTTGAGAGGCCAGCGTTTGGGGAGCAGTACTTC
CSVERPAFGEQYF
>TRBV19|TRBD1|-|TRBJ1-2
TGTGCCAGTAGACCGGACAGGGGATGGATCTATGGCTACACCTTC
CASRPDRGWIYGYTF
>TRBV10-3|-|few|TRBJ1-1
TGTGCCATCAGCGGGTACATAAACGCTGAAGCTTTCTTT
CAISGYINAEAFF
>TRBV9|-|-|TRBJ1-1
TGTGCCAGCAGCCAAGGTACAACCCGGGGAACTGAAGCTTTCTTT
CASSQGTTRGTEAFF
>TRBV6-2/TRBV6-3|-|-|TRBJ1-1
TGTGCCAGCAGTCAACTCTCGAACACTGAAGCTTTCTTT
CASSQLSNTEAFF